The T cell receptor (beta chain) described here comes from a study of blood T cell repertoires in COVID-19. Authors' methods: The authors estimated nucleated cell counts from reference gene primer amplification. Method: immunoSEQ multiplex PCR; TCRdb's copy keeps in-frame clones and lacks some. Clonal size and the V and J genes are those of that table, whereas D and trimming came from the DNA. The table has about 200,000 clones, around 80% seen once; the top ten hold 7.2%. This CDR3 spans 13 amino acids. The V and J ends lost 4 bases and 3 bases, in that order; junction bases with no gene match: 2. Germline values: CDR1 SGHNT, CDR2 YYREEE (reference sequence).

Sequenced: peripheral blood. This chain joins TRBV5-4 and TRBJ1-1; 8 bases line up with TRBD1. This clonotype was sampled from a woman in her seventies with acute or convalescent COVID-19. Here the CDR3 DNA reads TGTGCCAGCAGCGAGACAGGGGACACTGAAGCTTTCTTT. Protein: CASSETGDTEAFF.